Shown below are 27 T cell receptor beta chains from a single sample sequenced in a study of T cell responses to AZD1222 COVID-19 vaccine. Produced via immunoSEQ multiplex PCR; TCRdb's table is partial and in-frame only. The table lists 93,000 or so clones, around 92% of them singletons. This material consisted of peripheral blood, taken on day 0 of AZD1222 vaccination. These receptors all come from an adult in good health.

This clone was detected many times. This chain joins TRBV6-1 and TRBJ1-2, with D uncertain. The ends were cut back, 1 base at V and 2 bases at J, with 14 bases in the middle. Germline assignment: CDR1 MNHNS and CDR2 SASEGT. The CDR3 spans 16 residues. The CDR3 bases are TGTGCCAGCAGTGAAGGACTGCTGGGGATGAACTATGGCTACACCTTC. Translating it yields CASSEGLLGMNYGYTF.

CDR3: CASSWTGSRTDTQYF. The DNA of the CDR3 is TGTGCCAGCAGCTGGACAGGGTCTCGCACAGATACGCAGTATTTT. The genes are TRBV9 and TRBJ2-3, with 8 bases lining up with TRBD1. CDR1 SGDLS and CDR2 YYNGEE come from the germline V gene. The CDR3 is 15 amino acids. V gave up 4 bases and J gave up 1 base; unmatched junction bases: 5.

This clone was found a few times. V gene TRBV7-8 combines with J gene TRBJ2-6, with a possible D match to TRBD2 (5 bases). V dropped 3 bases and J dropped 1 base, with 10 bases sitting between them. The V gene's germline CDR1 is SGHVS and CDR2 FQNEAQ. The CDR3 contains 16 residues. CDR3: CASSFYGVSGANVLTF. CDR3 DNA sequence: TGTGCCAGCAGCTTCTACGGGGTATCTGGGGCCAACGTCCTGACTTTC.

This clone appeared once. The chain uses TRBV4-3 and TRBJ2-5, with a weak D call TRBD1 (9 bases). Trimming cost V 0 bases and J 7 bases, with 18 bases left between them. CDR1 is LGHNA, CDR2 YSLEER, per germline. The CDR3 length is 16 residues. For the CDR3, the DNA is TGCGCCAGCAGCCAAGACCCACAGGGGGCGGGGGGGACCCAGTACTTC. Residues: CASSQDPQGAGGTQYF.

V is TRBV7-7 and J is TRBJ2-1, with TRBD1 matching 10 bases. The ends lost 5 bases at V and 6 bases at J; junction bases unmatched: 4. The CDR3 runs 14 residues. CDR1 SSHAT and CDR2 FNYEAQ come from the germline V gene (reference sequence). The CDR3 region has the DNA TGTGCCAGCAGCAGACAGGGGGCAAGCAATGAGCAGTTCTTC. It encodes CASSRQGASNEQFF.

The V gene is TRBV19, the J gene TRBJ1-1; weak D call: TRBD1 (5 bases). V lost 7 bases and J 4 bases, leaving 16 bases between the germline ends. CDR1 is LNHDA and CDR2 is SQIVND in the germline V gene (reference sequence). The CDR3 loop spans 14 amino acids. The CDR3 here is CASNRGPDGTEAFF. CDR3 nucleotides: TGTGCCAGTAACCGGGGCCCGGATGGCACTGAAGCTTTCTTT. The whole variable domain, filled in from reference TRBV19 and TRBJ1-1, reads DGGITQSPKYLFRKEGQNVTLSCEQNLNHDAMYWYRQDPGQGLRLIYYSQIVNDFQKGDIAEGYSVSREKKESFPLTVTSAQKNPTAFYLCASNRGPDGTEAFFGQGTRLTVV.

This rearrangement joins TRBV6-1 to TRBJ2-7; 8 bases fit TRBD2. This CDR3 region has 15 residues. V shed 0 bases and J 7 bases; nucleotides not matched to a gene: 8. Germline assignment: CDR1 MNHNS and CDR2 SASEGT. The CDR3 nucleotides are TGTGCCAGCAGTGAAGCCGCGGGAGGCCCGGGGGAGCAGTACTTC. It codes for CASSEAAGGPGEQYF.

This chain uses TRBV19 with TRBJ2-7, with D possibly TRBD2 on 7 matching bases. CDR3 length: 17 residues. The V gene's germline CDR1 is LNHDA and CDR2 SQIVND (reference sequence). The germline V and J ends were trimmed by 10 bases and 2 bases, with 27 bases remaining between them. The CDR3, as DNA: TGTGCCACCAAAGAAGGGGGGGCCGGGGACACCCCCTACGAGCAGTACTTC. The encoded protein is CATKEGGAGDTPYEQYF.

This clone came up a few times. V and J are TRBV6-4 and TRBJ2-3; TRBD2 matches 11 bases. CDR1 is MRHNA and CDR2 is SNTAGT in the germline V gene. CDR3 length: 14 amino acids. The trim removed 3 bases at V and 4 bases at J, leaving 0 bases unmatched. The CDR3 is CASSELAGADTQYF. The CDR3 DNA sequence: TGTGCCAGCAGTGAACTAGCGGGAGCAGATACGCAGTATTTT.

This chain links TRBV24-1 with TRBJ2-7; the match to TRBD1 covers 9 bases. The V gene end was trimmed by 4 bases and the J gene end by 3 bases; junction bases not matched to a gene: 6. This CDR3 contains 15 residues. CDR1 and CDR2 (germline): KGHDR, SFDVKD. The CDR3 spells CATSDSGQGHYEQYF. The DNA for the CDR3 is TGTGCCACCAGTGACTCGGGACAGGGTCACTACGAGCAGTACTTC.

This chain links TRBV7-3 with TRBJ1-6, with TRBD1 identical over 9 bases. V lost 7 bases, J lost 7 bases, and 8 bases stayed unmatched. The CDR3 covers 15 residues. Germline V gives CDR1 SGHTA, CDR2 FQGTGA. The CDR3 loop reads CASTVGTGRNSPLHF. As DNA, the CDR3 is TGTGCCAGCACCGTCGGGACAGGGAGAAATTCACCCCTCCACTTT.

The chain recombines TRBV28 with TRBJ2-7; maybe TRBD2 (5 bases). The CDR3 runs 12 residues. The V gene's germline CDR1 is MDHEN and CDR2 SYDVKM. V was cut by 10 bases and J by 6 bases, with 16 bases left in between. The CDR3 DNA is TGTGCCACCTCGGACTTGGGTACCGAGCAGTACTTC. Its protein is CATSDLGTEQYF. Drawing the rest from reference TRBV28 and TRBJ2-7, the complete variable domain is DVKVTQSSRYLVKRTGEKVFLECVQDMDHENMFWYRQDPGLGLRLIYFSYDVKMKEKGDIPEGYSVSREKKERFSLILESASTNQTSMYLCATSDLGTEQYFGPGTRLTVT.

The J gene is TRBJ1-2, the V gene TRBV6-5; 7 bases line up with TRBD1. CDR3 size: 12 residues. Unmatched junction bases numbered 2, after V lost 8 bases and J lost 2 bases. Germline CDR1 reads MNHEY; CDR2 reads SVGAGI. The CDR3, as DNA: TGTGCCAGCCCGGGACAGAACTATGGCTACACCTTC. This codes for CASPGQNYGYTF.

The chain joins TRBV9 to TRBJ1-1; TRBD1 might be the D (5 bases). V was shortened by 6 bases and J by 4 bases, with 13 bases between the two germline ends. CDR1 is SGDLS and CDR2 is YYNGEE in the germline V gene. The CDR3 totals 13 residues. CDR3 sequence reads: CASTRGAGTEAFF. In DNA, the CDR3 is TGTGCCAGCACCCGGGGCGCGGGCACTGAAGCTTTCTTT.

The chain has TRBV28 and TRBJ1-1; the match to TRBD1 covers 8 bases. Germline lookup yields CDR1 MDHEN and CDR2 SYDVKM. V lost 7 bases and J lost 4; bases outside the gene matches: 14. This CDR3 region has 16 residues. In nucleotides, the CDR3 is TGTGCCAGCACCCGACAGGGGAGTGGCGTGAGCACTGAAGCTTTCTTT. Its protein product is CASTRQGSGVSTEAFF.

The gene calls are TRBV27 and TRBJ2-5, with D maybe TRBD2 (6 bases). Germline V CDR1 and CDR2: MNHEY, SMNVEV (reference sequence). The V end lost 8 bases, the J end lost 2 bases, and 18 bases lay between the germline ends. CDR3 size: 15 residues. The CDR3 spells CASRGLAEMQETQYF. The CDR3 DNA reads as TGTGCCAGCCGAGGGTTAGCGGAAATGCAAGAGACCCAGTACTTC.

The chain recombines TRBV5-5 with TRBJ1-5; a weak D match, TRBD1 (6 bases). Germline CDR1 and CDR2: SGHKS and YYEKEE (reference sequence). Trimming removed 2 bases from V and 5 bases from J, with 11 bases in between. The CDR3 spans 14 residues. The CDR3 coding sequence is TGTGCCAGCAGCTTTCGGCCAGGGGATCAGCCCCAGCATTTT. This gives the protein CASSFRPGDQPQHF.

This clone was picked up a small number of times. This sequence joins TRBV27 and TRBJ2-1; possibly TRBD2 for D (6 bases). Germline-derived CDR1 and CDR2 are MNHEY and SMNVEV (reference sequence). Trimming removed 7 bases from V and 0 bases from J, with 13 bases in between. CDR3 length: 15 residues. Here the CDR3 reads CASNMYGSSYNEQFF. The CDR3 nucleotides read TGTGCCAGCAACATGTACGGGAGCTCCTACAATGAGCAGTTCTTC.

The chain carries TRBV9 and TRBJ2-2; D ambiguous. The germline gives CDR1 SGDLS, CDR2 YYNGEE. The CDR3 contains 15 residues. The V end lost 3 bases, the J end lost 0 bases, and 9 bases lay between the germline ends. The CDR3 nucleotides read TGTGCCAGCAGCGGGAGTCCCTCGAACACCGGGGAGCTGTTTTTT. Amino acids: CASSGSPSNTGELFF. The variable domain in full, completed from reference TRBV9 and TRBJ2-2, reads DSGVTQTPKHLITATGQRVTLRCSPRSGDLSVYWYQQSLDQGLQFLIQYYNGEERAKGNILERFSAQQFPDLHSELNLSSLELGDSALYFCASSGSPSNTGELFFGEGSRLTVL.

CDR3: CASGGRSYEQYF. CDR3 DNA: TGTGCCAGCGGGGGCAGATCCTACGAGCAGTACTTC. V is TRBV7-9 and J is TRBJ2-7; possibly TRBD1 for D (6 bases). Germline loops: CDR1 SEHNR, CDR2 FQNEAQ (reference sequence). The CDR3 runs to 12 residues. The V end lost 8 bases, the J end lost 1 base, and 9 bases lay between the germline ends.

This clone was seen more than once but under ten times. V usage is TRBV15 and J usage is TRBJ2-3, with D uncertain. Germline V gene sequence: CDR1 LNHNV, CDR2 YYDKDF (reference sequence). This CDR3 contains 14 residues. Trimming pared 5 bases from V and 0 bases from J, leaving 9 bases between. Here the CDR3 reads CATSQGLSTDTQYF. For the CDR3, the DNA is TGTGCCACCAGCCAAGGTCTTAGCACAGATACGCAGTATTTT.

The chain employs TRBV28 and TRBJ2-1; 12 bases align to TRBD1. The CDR3 is 16 amino acids. Trimming removed 7 bases from V and 9 bases from J; junction bases left unmatched: 13. Germline CDR1 and CDR2: MDHEN and SYDVKM. The CDR3 is CASNLLGQGARGEQFF. The CDR3 DNA reads TGTGCCAGCAACCTATTGGGACAGGGGGCGCGTGGTGAGCAGTTCTTC. The whole variable domain, remainder taken from reference TRBV28 and TRBJ2-1, is DVKVTQSSRYLVKRTGEKVFLECVQDMDHENMFWYRQDPGLGLRLIYFSYDVKMKEKGDIPEGYSVSREKKERFSLILESASTNQTSMYLCASNLLGQGARGEQFFGPGTRLTVL.

The genes are TRBV5-1 and TRBJ2-1; 11 nucleotides align to TRBD2. Trimming took 7 bases from V and 7 from J; bases not matched to a gene: 7. The CDR3 spans 14 residues. Germline V gives CDR1 SGHRS, CDR2 YFSETQ. This chain's CDR3 is CASRRLAGGNEQFF. Written as DNA, the CDR3 is TGCGCCAGCCGAAGGCTAGCGGGAGGTAATGAGCAGTTCTTC.

The V gene is TRBV6-5, the J gene TRBJ1-5; D remains ambiguous. From germline, CDR1 is MNHEY and CDR2 SVGAGI. The CDR3 covers 13 residues. The V end was cut by 2 bases, the J end by 4 bases, with 6 bases between. Written as DNA, the CDR3 is TGTGCCAGCAGTTACGGAGTAAATCAGCCCCAGCATTTT. Encoded protein: CASSYGVNQPQHF.

The chain couples TRBV2 to TRBJ2-5; 11 nucleotides agree with TRBD1. Germline CDR1 reads SNHLY; CDR2 reads FYNNEI. Unmatched junction bases numbered 7, after V lost 6 bases and J lost 4 bases. The CDR3 length is 15 residues. The CDR3 DNA reads TGTGCCAGCAGATGGACAGGGGGCGAGGGAGAGACCCAGTACTTC. It is translated as CASRWTGGEGETQYF. The full variable domain, in which reference TRBV2 and TRBJ2-5 provide the parts outside the CDR3, is EPEVTQTPSHQVTQMGQEVILRCVPISNHLYFYWYRQILGQKVEFLVSFYNNEISEKSEIFDDQFSVERPDGSNFTLKIRSTKLEDSAMYFCASRWTGGEGETQYFGPGTRLLVL.

The V and J genes are TRBV4-2 and TRBJ1-1; D gene uncertain. The CDR3 extends over 13 amino acids. Germline V gene data show CDR1 as LGHNA and CDR2 as YNFKEQ. Trimming removed 4 bases at V and 4 bases at J, with 10 bases between. CDR3 bases: TGTGCCAGCAGCCTAGGATTAGGCACTGAAGCTTTCTTT. It is translated as CASSLGLGTEAFF.

The chain joins TRBV3-1 (or the pseudogene TRBV3-2) to TRBJ1-4; D is perhaps TRBD1 (5 bases). The CDR3 sequence is 13 residues long. Trimming cost V 3 bases and J 10 bases, with 12 bases left between them. Germline lookup yields CDR1 LGHDT and CDR2 YNNKEL (reference sequence). The CDR3 DNA sequence: TGTGCCAGCAGCCAGGGACGTGGGGGAAAACTGTTTTTT. Encoded protein: CASSQGRGGKLFF.